A single sample is the source of the 5 T cell receptor beta chains below, sequenced in a study of neurological immune-mediated disorders. TCRdb itself ran the 5' RACE reads through MiXCR, one entry per CDR3 protein. The sample includes about 71,000 distinct CDR3 sequences, 3.4% of them seen just once. The sequenced sample was PBMCs. The source is a man between 35 and 55 years old with multiple sclerosis.

This clonotype was recorded at least ten times. The chain is built from TRBV12-3 or TRBV12-4 and TRBJ1-2; D is unclear. This CDR3 is 16 amino acids long. V was trimmed by 6 bases and J by 0 bases, leaving 17 bases between them. As DNA, the CDR3 is TGTGCCAGCAGCTCGAGGTTGCGCGGGTCTAACTATGGCTACACCTTC. It specifies CASSSRLRGSNYGYTF.

This clonotype was counted at least ten times. The gene calls are TRBV7-8 and TRBJ1-2; TRBD1 matches 7 bases. The germline V gene encodes CDR1 SGHVS and CDR2 FQNEAQ. J gave up 8 bases and V 4 bases, and 10 bases lay outside the gene matches. The CDR3 length is 14 residues. The DNA for the CDR3 is TGTGCCAGCAGCTATGACAGGGAAGGTGGGGGCTACACCTTC. Protein sequence: CASSYDREGGGYTF.

The chain's CDR3 is CASSYSLAGRTDTQYF. CDR3 sequence (DNA): TGTGCCAGCAGTTATTCCCTAGCGGGACGAACAGATACGCAGTATTTT. The chain recombines TRBV6-5 with TRBJ2-3; 9 bases align to TRBD2. CDR1 and CDR2 from the germline V gene are MNHEY and SVGAGI. With 3 bases clipped from V and 3 bases from J, the junction kept 7 bases outside the gene matches. The CDR3 loop spans 16 amino acids.

This clonotype was seen a handful of times. No conserved phenylalanine or tryptophan is present at the end of the CDR3, so a read error is the likely explanation. Here the CDR3 DNA reads TGTGCCAGCAGCGTAGAGGCCGGGAACACCGGGGAGCTGTTTAAT. Translating it yields CASSVEAGNTGELFN. The chain uses TRBV9 and TRBJ2-2, with D unresolved. The V end was cut by 0 bases, the J end by 1 base, with 7 bases between. Looked up from germline, CDR1 is SGDLS and CDR2 is YYNGEE. This CDR3 has 15 residues.

To note about this clonotype: Just one base apart from a much larger clone, this may be a read error. The rearrangement uses TRBV12-3 or TRBV12-4 and TRBJ2-1, with TRBD2 as a possible D gene (5 bases). CDR3 length equals 11 residues. This CDR3 reads CDSNGGPEQFF. CDR3 in DNA: TGTGACAGCAATGGAGGCCCAGAGCAGTTCTTC.